A single sample gave rise to the 28 T cell receptor beta chains below, sequenced in a study of beta chain features in type 1 diabetes. Sequencing targeted expressed TCRB transcripts, as all isolated RNA had been reverse transcribed. The protocol was immunoSEQ multiplex PCR, while the TCRdb copy is restricted to in-frame clones and leaves out a portion. This sample has 970,000 or so clones, with 15% to 20% found just once. Specimen: naive CD4+ T cells from blood. The receptors stem from a young woman in good health.

This clone showed up just a few times. The chain recombines TRBV7-2 with TRBJ2-3, with 7 nucleotides matching TRBD2. This CDR3 contains 15 residues. Germline-derived CDR1 and CDR2 are SGHTA and FQGNSA. V dropped 5 bases and J dropped 2; count of bases not matched to a gene: 7. CDR3 sequence (DNA): TGTGCCAGCAGCACCCCAGCGGGAAACACAGATACGCAGTATTTT. As protein: CASSTPAGNTDTQYF.

The chain is built from TRBV9 and TRBJ2-1, with TRBD2 matching over 11 bases. CDR3 length: 17 amino acids. The V gene's germline CDR1 is SGDLS and CDR2 YYNGEE. The V and J ends lost 5 bases and 5 bases, in that order; junction bases with no gene match: 12. Here the CDR3 DNA reads TGTGCCAGCAGTCTTAGAGGGGGGACTAGCGGACACAATGAGCAGTTCTTC. This encodes CASSLRGGTSGHNEQFF. The complete variable domain, with remaining parts taken from reference TRBV9 and TRBJ2-1, reads DSGVTQTPKHLITATGQRVTLRCSPRSGDLSVYWYQQSLDQGLQFLIQYYNGEERAKGNILERFSAQQFPDLHSELNLSSLELGDSALYFCASSLRGGTSGHNEQFFGPGTRLTVL.

The gene calls are TRBV5-4 and TRBJ1-4; D gene unclear. Per the germline V gene, CDR1 is SGHNT and CDR2 is YYREEE (reference sequence). V was trimmed by 4 bases and J by 12 bases, leaving 13 bases between them. CDR3 length: 12 residues. CDR3 nucleotide sequence: TGTGCCAGCAGCCGTGACGAAGGTCAACTGTTTTTT. It specifies CASSRDEGQLFF.

The V gene is TRBV7-2, the J gene TRBJ2-1; D is uncertain. The CDR3 has 15 residues. CDR1 is SGHTA and CDR2 is FQGNSA in the germline V gene. The ends were cut back, 0 bases at V and 3 bases at J, with 9 bases in the middle. The CDR3 here is CASSLAGIHYNEQFF. Here the CDR3 DNA reads TGTGCCAGCAGCTTAGCAGGGATACACTACAATGAGCAGTTCTTC.

This clone was seen more than once but under ten times. The V call is TRBV29-1, the J call TRBJ2-7, with 9 bases identical to TRBD2. V dropped 0 bases and J dropped 4; count of bases not matched to a gene: 13. Germline V gene sequence: CDR1 SQVTM, CDR2 ANQGSEA. This CDR3 has 17 amino acids. As DNA, the CDR3 is TGCAGCGTTGAAGATCTAGTGGTAACTAGCGGGCAGTACGAGCAGTACTTC. Translated, it gives CSVEDLVVTSGQYEQYF.

About this clone itself: Other DNA sequences in the same sample also yield this CDR3. This rearrangement joins TRBV7-8 to TRBJ2-5; no reliable D call. The CDR3 is 11 residues long. Germline V gives CDR1 SGHVS, CDR2 FQNEAQ. V shed 5 bases and J shed 2 bases, with 3 bases lying between them. The CDR3 is CASSRQETQYF. CDR3 sequence (DNA): TGTGCCAGCAGCCGTCAAGAGACCCAGTACTTC.

This clone was seen a handful of times. V gene TRBV19 combines with J gene TRBJ2-1; D is undetermined. With 5 bases removed from V and 2 bases from J, the gap between germline ends came to 7 bases. Looked up from germline, CDR1 is LNHDA and CDR2 is SQIVND (reference sequence). The CDR3 loop spans 13 amino acids. The CDR3 sequence: CASSPRPYNEQFF. The CDR3 nucleotides read TGTGCCAGTAGTCCGCGACCCTACAATGAGCAGTTCTTC.

The V call is TRBV6-6, the J call TRBJ2-1; no firm D call. V was pared by 0 bases and J by 8 bases, with 11 bases between. The CDR3 is 14 residues long. CDR1 is MNHNY, CDR2 SVGAGI, per germline (reference sequence). CDR3 in DNA: TGTGCCAGCAGTTACTCGTCTGGTATCTATGAGCAGTTCTTC. Translating it yields CASSYSSGIYEQFF.

The chain couples TRBV18 to TRBJ2-2, with D maybe TRBD1 (5 bases). The CDR3 is 16 amino acids. Germline CDR1 and CDR2: KGHSH and LQKENI. The V gene lost 7 bases and the J gene lost 5 bases, with 20 bases spanning the gap. The DNA for the CDR3 is TGTGCCAGCTTACCCTCCCGGGCAGGGTCGACCGGGGAGCTGTTTTTT. As protein: CASLPSRAGSTGELFF.

The rearrangement joins TRBV7-2 to TRBJ2-2; 7 bases are a match to TRBD1. Per the germline V gene, CDR1 is SGHTA and CDR2 is FQGNSA. Losses at the gene ends were 5 bases for V and 1 base for J; bases not matched to a gene: 7. This CDR3 is 16 amino acids long. The CDR3: CASSRQRTGNTGELFF. CDR3 bases: TGTGCCAGCAGCCGGCAAAGGACAGGGAACACCGGGGAGCTGTTTTTT.

The rearrangement links TRBV7-2 to TRBJ2-1; weak D call: TRBD2 (6 bases). This CDR3 is built from 13 residues. CDR1 and CDR2 (germline): SGHTA, FQGNSA. The V end lost 5 bases, the J end lost 6 bases, and 11 bases lay between the germline ends. CDR3 sequence: CASSAPLANEQFF. The DNA for the CDR3 is TGTGCCAGCAGCGCCCCACTAGCCAATGAGCAGTTCTTC.

V gene TRBV10-3 combines with J gene TRBJ1-5; 8 nucleotides agree with TRBD1. CDR3 size: 15 residues. Per the germline V gene, CDR1 is ENHRY and CDR2 is SYGVKD. J was trimmed by 4 bases and V by 4 bases; bases with no gene match: 6. CDR3 region: CAISGTGTGNQPQHF. The CDR3, as DNA: TGTGCCATCAGTGGAACCGGGACAGGAAATCAGCCCCAGCATTTT.

This clone was found a few times. The chain has TRBV18 and TRBJ1-1, with 7 nucleotides matching TRBD1. The CDR3 consists of 18 residues. V was pared by 5 bases and J by 0 bases, with 15 bases of the junction left unmatched. Germline CDR1 KGHSH, CDR2 LQKENI. CDR3: CASSSLTGRTFMNTEAFF. The CDR3 DNA follows: TGTGCCAGCTCATCCCTGACAGGGCGGACCTTCATGAACACTGAAGCTTTCTTT.

This clone was detected only a few times. J is TRBJ2-1 and V is TRBV14; D could derive from TRBD1 or TRBD2 (6 bases each). The V gene lost 0 bases and the J gene lost 8 bases, with 11 bases spanning the gap. This CDR3 is 14 amino acids long. Per the germline V gene, CDR1 is SGHDN and CDR2 is FVKESK. The CDR3 spells CASSQDTRGHEQFF. The DNA for the CDR3 is TGTGCCAGCAGCCAAGATACTCGGGGGCATGAGCAGTTCTTC.

A note on this clone: At the DNA level, this CDR3 is encoded by other sequences in the same sample as well. The CDR3 sequence: CASSRGGTDTQYF. As DNA, the CDR3 is TGTGCCAGCAGTAGAGGGGGCACAGATACGCAGTATTTT. The rearrangement uses TRBV28 and TRBJ2-3, with D perhaps being TRBD1 or TRBD2 (5 bases each). V was shortened by 5 bases and J by 1 base, with 7 bases between the two germline ends. The CDR3 covers 13 residues. Germline V gives CDR1 MDHEN, CDR2 SYDVKM.

This rearrangement joins TRBV7-9 to TRBJ2-1; weak D call: TRBD2 (6 bases). Trimming took off 4 bases at V and 4 bases at J, with 11 bases between the two ends. The CDR3 covers 14 residues. The V gene's germline CDR1 is SEHNR and CDR2 FQNEAQ (reference sequence). CDR3 amino acids: CASSSTGGYNEQFF. DNA for the CDR3: TGTGCCAGCAGCTCCACCGGGGGATACAATGAGCAGTTCTTC.

This chain uses TRBV7-9 with TRBJ2-7, with TRBD1 identical over 8 bases. Germline V CDR1 and CDR2: SEHNR, FQNEAQ (reference sequence). J lost 5 bases, V lost 5 bases, and 5 bases had no gene match. The CDR3 has 13 amino acids. CDR3 amino acids: CASSRAGGNEQYF. The CDR3 bases are TGTGCCAGCAGCCGGGCAGGGGGCAACGAGCAGTACTTC. Supplemented by reference TRBV7-9 and TRBJ2-7, the full variable domain reads DTGVSQNPRHKITKRGQNVTFRCDPISEHNRLYWYRQTLGQGPEFLTYFQNEAQLEKSRLLSDRFSAERPKGSFSTLEIQRTEQGDSAMYLCASSRAGGNEQYFGPGTRLTVT.

J is TRBJ2-1 and V is TRBV4-1, with 8 bases identical to TRBD2. With 4 bases clipped from V and 7 bases from J, the junction kept 9 bases outside the gene matches. CDR1 MGHRA and CDR2 YSYEKL come from the germline V gene. This CDR3 has 15 amino acids. The CDR3 reads CASSPWSGSSNEQFF. The CDR3 coding sequence is TGCGCCAGCAGCCCATGGAGCGGGAGTAGTAATGAGCAGTTCTTC.

The chain employs TRBV19 and TRBJ2-2, with D perhaps matching TRBD2 (6 bases). The CDR3 is made up of 15 amino acids. In germline, CDR1 is LNHDA, CDR2 SQIVND (reference sequence). The ends were cut back, 4 bases at V and 6 bases at J, with 15 bases in the middle. The CDR3 sequence is CASSKGGYRAGELFF. DNA for the CDR3: TGTGCCAGTAGTAAGGGAGGTTATCGTGCCGGGGAGCTGTTTTTT. Variable domain in full (rest from reference TRBV19 and TRBJ2-2): DGGITQSPKYLFRKEGQNVTLSCEQNLNHDAMYWYRQDPGQGLRLIYYSQIVNDFQKGDIAEGYSVSREKKESFPLTVTSAQKNPTAFYLCASSKGGYRAGELFFGEGSRLTVL.

This rearrangement joins TRBV18 to TRBJ1-5; D may be TRBD1 (6 bases). Trimming shortened V by 3 bases and J by 6 bases, and 21 bases separated the two germline ends. There are 17 residues in the CDR3. Per germline, CDR1 KGHSH and CDR2 LQKENI. The CDR3 reads CASSPYVGQGHRQPQHF. In DNA, the CDR3 is TGTGCCAGCTCACCCTATGTCGGGCAGGGGCATCGTCAGCCCCAGCATTTT.

This clone was counted only a few times. This rearrangement joins TRBV7-6 to TRBJ1-4; 7 bases match TRBD1. The CDR3 covers 15 residues. With 3 bases clipped from V and 8 bases from J, the junction kept 9 bases outside the gene matches. Looked up from germline, CDR1 is SGHVS and CDR2 is FNYEAQ. CDR3 residues: CASSLDRILGEKLFF. CDR3 coding DNA: TGTGCCAGCAGCTTGGACAGGATTCTCGGGGAAAAACTGTTTTTT.

CDR3 DNA: TGCGCCAGCAGCCAAACCCGGACTAGCGGGACCTACGAGCAGTACTTC. Encoded protein: CASSQTRTSGTYEQYF. The V gene is TRBV4-1, the J gene TRBJ2-7, with 12 bases that match TRBD2. Trimming cost V 2 bases and J 2 bases; bases outside gene matches: 4. CDR1 MGHRA and CDR2 YSYEKL come from the germline V gene. The CDR3 has 16 residues.

This clone was seen a few times. The chain uses TRBV6-1 and TRBJ1-1; D unclear. The CDR3 runs 14 residues. V was clipped by 1 base and J by 6 bases, with 12 bases between them. The V gene's germline CDR1 is MNHNS and CDR2 SASEGT. This CDR3 is CASSEDPHTPEAFF. DNA of the CDR3: TGTGCCAGCAGTGAAGACCCCCACACCCCTGAAGCTTTCTTT.

This sequence joins TRBV29-1 and TRBJ2-7, with D maybe TRBD1 (6 bases). The CDR3 is 12 amino acids. The V end lost 6 bases, the J end lost 5 bases, and 14 bases lay between the germline ends. The germline V gene has CDR1 SQVTM and CDR2 ANQGSEA. CDR3 protein: CSVQKQGNEQYF. DNA of the CDR3: TGCAGCGTCCAAAAACAGGGCAACGAGCAGTACTTC.

V and J are TRBV6-5 and TRBJ2-4, with 7 bases lining up with TRBD1. Germline CDR1 MNHEY, CDR2 SVGAGI. V was pared by 5 bases and J by 0 bases, with 4 bases of the junction left unmatched. The CDR3 extends over 15 amino acids. The CDR3 is CASSPQGVAKNIQYF. The CDR3 nucleotides read TGTGCCAGCAGTCCGCAGGGGGTAGCCAAAAACATTCAGTACTTC.

This clone has more than one count but fewer than ten. V gene TRBV25-1 combines with J gene TRBJ1-4; D gene ambiguous. Trimming removed 4 bases from V and 7 bases from J, with 13 bases in between. The CDR3 consists of 14 residues. The V gene's germline CDR1 is MGHDK and CDR2 SYGVNS. DNA of the CDR3: TGTGCCAGCAGTGCCCCGGGAGGCGGTGAAAAACTGTTTTTT. It translates to CASSAPGGGEKLFF.

This clone was seen only a few times. The rearrangement links TRBV11-2 to TRBJ2-1, with TRBD1 as a possible D gene (5 bases). CDR3 length: 13 amino acids. V lost 1 base and J lost 8, with 9 bases in between. Per germline, CDR1 SGHAT and CDR2 FQNNGV. The CDR3 DNA follows: TGTGCCAGCAGCTTAGTACAGGTAGATGAGCAGTTCTTC. Translated, it gives CASSLVQVDEQFF.

This clone was counted only a few times. The rearrangement links TRBV7-2 to TRBJ2-7; TRBD1 matches 7 bases. J was trimmed by 5 bases and V by 5 bases; bases with no gene match: 9. Germline CDR1 reads SGHTA; CDR2 reads FQGNSA. The CDR3 covers 14 residues. DNA for the CDR3: TGTGCCAGCAGCCCGGCGACAGGGCCGCACGAGCAGTACTTC. Translating gives CASSPATGPHEQYF.